Presented here are 21 T cell receptor beta chains from one specimen sequenced in a study of regulatory dendritic cells for organ transplantation. TCRdb's copy holds only in-frame clones and misses some; the assay was immunoSEQ multiplex PCR. The sample consists of roughly 30,000 clones, approximately 81% of them appearing once. Sample: naive CD8+ T cells from blood. Indicated subset: CD45RA+ naive T cells. The receptors here all came from a human donor in good health.

V gene TRBV4-1 combines with J gene TRBJ2-5; D is possibly TRBD1 (6 bases). The ends were cut back, 6 bases at V and 5 bases at J, with 16 bases in the middle. Germline V gene sequence: CDR1 MGHRA, CDR2 YSYEKL. CDR3 size: 14 residues. The CDR3 sequence: CASRQTGFGETQYF. For the CDR3, the DNA is TGCGCCAGCAGACAGACAGGTTTTGGGGAGACCCAGTACTTC.

The V gene is TRBV2, the J gene TRBJ2-1; TRBD2 agrees at 11 bases. With 6 bases clipped from V and 0 bases from J, the junction kept 4 bases outside the gene matches. The CDR3 runs to 16 residues. CDR1 and CDR2 from the germline V gene are SNHLY and FYNNEI. DNA of the CDR3: TGTGCCAGCAGCCGCACTAGCGGGAGCTCCTACAATGAGCAGTTCTTC. It codes for CASSRTSGSSYNEQFF.

This chain links TRBV7-9 with TRBJ1-4, with 11 bases that match TRBD1. The CDR3 is made up of 17 amino acids. Looked up from germline, CDR1 is SEHNR and CDR2 is FQNEAQ (reference sequence). Germline trimming cut 4 bases from V and 0 bases from J; bases unmatched to any gene: 4. The CDR3, as DNA: TGTGCCAGCAGCTGGGGGGGACAGGGGGCAACTAATGAAAAACTGTTTTTT. As protein: CASSWGGQGATNEKLFF. The full variable domain, its missing parts supplied by reference TRBV7-9 and TRBJ1-4, is DTGVSQNPRHKITKRGQNVTFRCDPISEHNRLYWYRQTLGQGPEFLTYFQNEAQLEKSRLLSDRFSAERPKGSFSTLEIQRTEQGDSAMYLCASSWGGQGATNEKLFFGSGTQLSVL.

This clone was seen a handful of times. The chain employs TRBV11-3 and TRBJ2-7; perhaps TRBD2 as D (6 bases). V was trimmed by 5 bases and J by 0 bases, leaving 11 bases between them. CDR3 size: 14 residues. Per the germline V gene, CDR1 is SGHNT and CDR2 is YENEEA. CDR3 DNA sequence: TGTGCCAGCAGCCTGCGGGACGGCTCCTACGAGCAGTACTTC. This translates into CASSLRDGSYEQYF.

This clone was seen a single time. The chain couples TRBV7-6 to TRBJ2-1; 7 bases map to TRBD1. The germline CDR1 and CDR2 sequences are SGHVS and FNYEAQ. Unmatched junction bases numbered 9, after V lost 2 bases and J lost 5 bases. This CDR3 contains 16 residues. CDR3 protein: CASSLQPGQPNNEQFF. The CDR3 nucleotides are TGTGCCAGCAGCTTACAGCCGGGACAGCCTAACAATGAGCAGTTCTTC.

This rearrangement joins TRBV27 to TRBJ2-5, with D perhaps TRBD1 (5 bases). This CDR3 contains 14 residues. Per the germline V gene, CDR1 is MNHEY and CDR2 is SMNVEV (reference sequence). The V gene lost 6 bases and the J gene lost 5 bases, with 16 bases spanning the gap. The CDR3 nucleotides read TGTGCCAGCAGCCAGGCGATGTCAGGGGAGACCCAGTACTTC. Amino acids: CASSQAMSGETQYF.

The rearrangement joins TRBV19 to TRBJ2-1, with D possibly being TRBD1 (6 bases). This CDR3 spans 12 amino acids. Germline V gene data show CDR1 as LNHDA and CDR2 as SQIVND (reference sequence). The ends were cut back, 5 bases at V and 7 bases at J, with 9 bases in the middle. The CDR3 DNA reads TGTGCCAGTAGTCAGGGGTTTAATGAGCAGTTCTTC. This gives the protein CASSQGFNEQFF.

The rearrangement uses TRBV19 and TRBJ1-5; TRBD1 matches 7 bases. V was pared by 0 bases and J by 3 bases, with 5 bases of the junction left unmatched. Looked up from germline, CDR1 is LNHDA and CDR2 is SQIVND (reference sequence). The CDR3 sequence is 16 residues long. The CDR3 sequence is CASSIEDRRINQPQHF. DNA of the CDR3: TGTGCCAGTAGTATAGAGGACAGGAGAATCAATCAGCCCCAGCATTTT.

V and J are TRBV7-9 and TRBJ2-3, with 9 bases lining up with TRBD2. Germline assignment: CDR1 SEHNR and CDR2 FQNEAQ (reference sequence). This CDR3 region has 18 residues. Unmatched junction bases numbered 11, after V lost 0 bases and J lost 4 bases. The CDR3 DNA reads as TGTGCCAGCAGCTTAGCGAGGGCGAGCGGGGGGACCTCAGATACGCAGTATTTT. This gives the protein CASSLARASGGTSDTQYF.

The chain joins TRBV6-1 to TRBJ1-2; the match to TRBD1 covers 7 bases. Germline-derived CDR1 and CDR2 are MNHNS and SASEGT. V trimming: 1 base; J trimming: 6 bases; junction bases outside the gene matches: 2. The CDR3 sequence is 13 residues long. CDR3 in amino acids: CASSEGQGNGYTF. For the CDR3, the DNA is TGTGCCAGCAGTGAAGGACAGGGAAATGGCTACACCTTC.

The J gene is TRBJ2-3, the V gene TRBV7-6; no firm D call. This CDR3 has 15 amino acids. Deletions cut 3 bases from V and 4 bases from J, with 14 bases between. Germline V gene sequence: CDR1 SGHVS, CDR2 FNYEAQ. The DNA for the CDR3 is TGTGCCAGCAGCTTGGAGCTAGGTGTCCCAGATACGCAGTATTTT. Amino acids: CASSLELGVPDTQYF. The complete variable domain, with remaining parts taken from reference TRBV7-6 and TRBJ2-3, reads GAGVSQSPRYKVTKRGQDVALRCDPISGHVSLYWYRQALGQGPEFLTYFNYEAQQDKSGLPNDRFSAERPEGSISTLTIQRTEQRDSAMYRCASSLELGVPDTQYFGPGTRLTVL.

The chain carries TRBV27 and TRBJ2-7; D might be TRBD2 (6 bases). Germline V gene sequence: CDR1 MNHEY, CDR2 SMNVEV (reference sequence). The CDR3 covers 13 residues. Trimming cost V 8 bases and J 2 bases, with 13 bases left between them. CDR3: CASGGGVTYEQYF. The CDR3 nucleotides are TGTGCCAGCGGCGGAGGGGTTACCTACGAGCAGTACTTC.

The chain recombines TRBV4-3 with TRBJ1-3, with no clear D. The CDR3 is 16 amino acids. Trimming pared 2 bases from V and 0 bases from J, leaving 11 bases between. The germline gives CDR1 LGHNA, CDR2 YSLEER. The CDR3 DNA reads as TGCGCCAGCAGCCAAAGTCCCCGCAGCTCTGGAAACACCATATATTTT. This gives the protein CASSQSPRSSGNTIYF.

This chain connects TRBV4-3 to TRBJ2-6; D ambiguous. V lost 2 bases to trimming and J lost 2 bases, with 7 bases between them. Germline lookup yields CDR1 LGHNA and CDR2 YSLEER. The CDR3 covers 15 residues. The CDR3 DNA sequence: TGCGCCAGCAGCCAATCGGCGGCTGGGGCCAACGTCCTGACTTTC. The encoded protein is CASSQSAAGANVLTF.

This clone was detected once. The V and J genes are TRBV7-8 and TRBJ2-5, with 13 bases fitting TRBD2. Germline loops: CDR1 SGHVS, CDR2 FQNEAQ. CDR3 length equals 18 residues. V shed 5 bases, J shed 6 bases, and the junction held 15 bases outside the gene matches. The CDR3 sequence: CASSPGLAGAQGGKTQYF. The CDR3 DNA follows: TGTGCCAGCAGCCCTGGACTAGCGGGGGCTCAGGGGGGAAAGACCCAGTACTTC.

V is TRBV5-6 and J is TRBJ2-5; D unresolved. V was clipped by 0 bases and J by 5 bases, with 8 bases between them. The germline V gene has CDR1 SGHDT and CDR2 YYEEEE. There are 13 residues in the CDR3. The CDR3 is CASSLGRSETQYF. In DNA form, the CDR3 reads TGTGCCAGCAGCTTGGGCAGGTCCGAGACCCAGTACTTC. Full variable domain (missing parts from reference TRBV5-6 and TRBJ2-5): DAGVTQSPTHLIKTRGQQVTLRCSPKSGHDTVSWYQQALGQGPQFIFQYYEEEERQRGNFPDRFSGHQFPNYSSELNVNALLLGDSALYLCASSLGRSETQYFGPGTRLLVL.

The chain links TRBV19 to TRBJ1-1; no definite D call. From germline, CDR1 is LNHDA and CDR2 SQIVND (reference sequence). The CDR3 has 12 residues. Trimming pared 8 bases from V and 1 base from J, leaving 8 bases between. As DNA, the CDR3 is TGTGCCAGTGGGAGAGGGAACACTGAAGCTTTCTTT. Translated, it gives CASGRGNTEAFF.

This clone has a handful of counts. The V and J genes are TRBV19 and TRBJ1-5, with TRBD1 identical over 8 bases. With V trimmed by 0 bases and J by 1 base, 11 bases remained unmatched. The germline V gene encodes CDR1 LNHDA and CDR2 SQIVND (reference sequence). The length of the CDR3 is 19 residues. The CDR3 DNA sequence: TGTGCCAGTAGTATAGAGGGGCCAGGGGGCCCCATGAGCAATCAGCCCCAGCATTTT. Protein: CASSIEGPGGPMSNQPQHF. Drawing the rest from reference TRBV19 and TRBJ1-5, the complete variable domain is DGGITQSPKYLFRKEGQNVTLSCEQNLNHDAMYWYRQDPGQGLRLIYYSQIVNDFQKGDIAEGYSVSREKKESFPLTVTSAQKNPTAFYLCASSIEGPGGPMSNQPQHFGDGTRLSIL.

The V and J genes are TRBV19 and TRBJ2-2, with TRBD2 matching over 10 bases. Per germline, CDR1 LNHDA and CDR2 SQIVND (reference sequence). The CDR3 covers 20 residues. Trimming at V came to 6 bases and at J to 0 bases, leaving 16 bases not matched to a gene. The CDR3 DNA is TGTGCCAGTAGAACCCTCACTAGCGGGGCCCTCCTCGCGAACACCGGGGAGCTGTTTTTT. It codes for CASRTLTSGALLANTGELFF. Full variable domain (rest looked up from reference TRBV19 and TRBJ2-2): DGGITQSPKYLFRKEGQNVTLSCEQNLNHDAMYWYRQDPGQGLRLIYYSQIVNDFQKGDIAEGYSVSREKKESFPLTVTSAQKNPTAFYLCASRTLTSGALLANTGELFFGEGSRLTVL.

This clone has just one count. The chain uses TRBV6-5 and TRBJ1-1; unclear D gene. V lost 2 bases and J lost 6, with 10 bases in between. From germline, CDR1 is MNHEY and CDR2 SVGAGI. The CDR3 consists of 13 residues. CDR3 sequence reads: CASSYGGPPEAFF. CDR3 DNA sequence: TGTGCCAGCAGTTACGGTGGCCCCCCTGAAGCTTTCTTT.

V gene TRBV7-6 combines with J gene TRBJ1-2, with D perhaps TRBD1 (5 bases). Germline CDR1 is SGHVS and CDR2 is FNYEAQ. V lost 1 base, J lost 4 bases, and 10 bases lay in between. The CDR3 runs to 14 residues. CDR3 sequence: CASSLGQGLYGYTF. The CDR3 nucleotides are TGTGCCAGCAGCTTAGGTCAGGGCCTCTATGGCTACACCTTC.